One and the same sample provided the 2 T cell receptor beta chains below, sequenced in a study of blood T cell repertoires in COVID-19. Generated by immunoSEQ multiplex PCR, the TCRdb table keeps only in-frame clones and is missing some. The data contain roughly 170,000 clones, around four fifths of them singletons. Sequenced input: peripheral blood. These receptors all stem from a man aged 40-50 years who had recovered from COVID-19.

The chain uses TRBV5-8 and TRBJ2-7, with 8 positions matching TRBD2. V trimming: 3 bases; J trimming: 3 bases; junction bases outside the gene matches: 11. Germline V lookup: CDR1 SGHTS, CDR2 YDEGEE. The length of the CDR3 is 16 residues. The CDR3 DNA sequence: TGTGCCAGCAGCTCCCGGATCGGGACTAGGATCTACGAGCAGTACTTC. This sequence encodes CASSSRIGTRIYEQYF.

This clone appeared a single time. The genes are TRBV7-6 and TRBJ2-1; a possible D gene is TRBD1 (8 bases). The CDR3 runs 14 residues. Trimming pared 5 bases from V and 8 bases from J, leaving 16 bases between. The germline V gene encodes CDR1 SGHVS and CDR2 FNYEAQ. In DNA form, the CDR3 reads TGTGCCAGCAGCCCCGGACAGGGAGGGGATGAGCAGTTCTTC. It specifies CASSPGQGGDEQFF.